The present T cell receptor (beta chain) was sequenced within a study of blood T cell repertoires in COVID-19. Study information: Spain, Italy and the United States supplied samples that represented acute and convalescent COVID-19. Sample material is recorded as cDNA or gDNA derived from T cells, B-cell-depleted T cells, or PBMCs.

Original methodology: Using reference gene primer amplification, nucleated cell counts were estimated. The protocol was immunoSEQ multiplex PCR, while the TCRdb copy is restricted to in-frame clones and leaves out a portion. The V and J calls and clone size were taken over from that table, and D and trimming were inferred from the DNA. The sample comprises 85,000 to 100,000 clones, around 79% of which are singletons, and 24% rests with the top ten. The ends lost 6 bases at V and 1 base at J; junction bases unmatched: 5. This CDR3 is 16 amino acids long. The V gene's germline CDR1 is MNHNY and CDR2 SVGAGI (reference sequence).

This sequence joins TRBV6-6 and TRBJ2-1; 11 bases are shared with TRBD2. The sequence came from a human donor in a cohort sampled during active COVID-19. Sequencing was done on a sample of peripheral blood. This CDR3 reads CASSLGLAGSYNEQFF. The CDR3, as DNA: TGTGCCAGCAGCCTCGGACTAGCGGGTTCCTACAATGAGCAGTTCTTC.